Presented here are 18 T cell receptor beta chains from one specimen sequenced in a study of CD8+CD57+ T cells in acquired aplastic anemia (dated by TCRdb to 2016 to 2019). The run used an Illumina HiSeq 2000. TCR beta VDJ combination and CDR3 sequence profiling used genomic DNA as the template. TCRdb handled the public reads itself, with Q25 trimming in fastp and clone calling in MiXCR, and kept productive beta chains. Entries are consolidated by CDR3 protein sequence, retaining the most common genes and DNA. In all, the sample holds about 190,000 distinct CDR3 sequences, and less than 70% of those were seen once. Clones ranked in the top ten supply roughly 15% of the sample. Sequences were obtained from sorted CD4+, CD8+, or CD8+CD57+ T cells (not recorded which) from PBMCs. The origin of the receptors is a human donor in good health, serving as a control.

CDR3 protein: CASSLADRGQNEHF. CDR3 DNA: TGTGCCAGCAGCTTAGCCGACAGGGGGCAGAATGAGCATTTT. V gene TRBV7-3 combines with J gene TRBJ1-5; the match to TRBD1 covers 10 bases. The CDR3 runs 14 residues. Unmatched junction bases numbered 9, after V lost 2 bases and J lost 14 bases. CDR1 is SGHTA, CDR2 FQGTGA, per germline. Drawing the rest from reference TRBV7-3 and TRBJ1-5, the complete variable domain is GAGVSQTPSNKVTEKGKYVELRCDPISGHTALYWYRQSLGQGPEFLIYFQGTGAADDSGLPNDRFFAVRPEGSVSTLKIQRTERGDSAVYLCASSLADRGQNEHFGDGTRLSIL.

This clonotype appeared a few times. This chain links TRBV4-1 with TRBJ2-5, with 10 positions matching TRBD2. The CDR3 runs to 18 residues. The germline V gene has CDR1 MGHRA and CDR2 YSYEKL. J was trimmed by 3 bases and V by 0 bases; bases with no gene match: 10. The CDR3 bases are TGCGCCAGCAGCCAAGACCAGACCCGGACTAGCGGAAAAGAGACCCAGTACTTC. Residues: CASSQDQTRTSGKETQYF.

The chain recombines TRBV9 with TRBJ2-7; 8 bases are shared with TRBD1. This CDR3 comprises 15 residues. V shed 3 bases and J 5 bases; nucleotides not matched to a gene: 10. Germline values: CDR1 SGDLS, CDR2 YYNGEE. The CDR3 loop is CASSGGQGKGDEQYF. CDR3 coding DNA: TGTGCCAGCAGCGGAGGACAGGGAAAGGGGGACGAGCAGTACTTC.

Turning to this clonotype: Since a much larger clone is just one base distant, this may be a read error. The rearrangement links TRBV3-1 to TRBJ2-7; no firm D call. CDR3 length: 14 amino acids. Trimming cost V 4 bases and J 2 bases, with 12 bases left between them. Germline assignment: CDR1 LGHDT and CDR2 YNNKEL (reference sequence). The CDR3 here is CASSLPDGAYEQYF. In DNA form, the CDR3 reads TGTGCCAGCAGCCTCCCTGACGGTGCCTACGAGCAGTACTTC.

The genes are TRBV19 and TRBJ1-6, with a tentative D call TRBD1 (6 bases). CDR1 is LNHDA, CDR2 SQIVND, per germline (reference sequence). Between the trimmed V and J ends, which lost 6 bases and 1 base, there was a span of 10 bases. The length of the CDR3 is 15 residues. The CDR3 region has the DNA TGTGCCAGTAGGTATCAGGGGTCCTATAATTCACCCCTCCACTTT. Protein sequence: CASRYQGSYNSPLHF.

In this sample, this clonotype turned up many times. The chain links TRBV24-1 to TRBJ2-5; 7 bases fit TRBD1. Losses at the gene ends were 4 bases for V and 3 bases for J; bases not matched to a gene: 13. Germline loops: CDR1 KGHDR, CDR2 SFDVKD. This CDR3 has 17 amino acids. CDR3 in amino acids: CATSDPITGTAEETQYF. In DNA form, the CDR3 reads TGTGCCACCAGTGACCCCATAACCGGGACAGCGGAAGAGACCCAGTACTTC.

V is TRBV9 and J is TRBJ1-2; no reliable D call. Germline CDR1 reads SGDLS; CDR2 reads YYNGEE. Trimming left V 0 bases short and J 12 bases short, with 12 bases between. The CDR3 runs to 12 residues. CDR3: CASSVGGHGNTF. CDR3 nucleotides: TGTGCCAGCAGCGTAGGAGGCCATGGGAACACCTTC. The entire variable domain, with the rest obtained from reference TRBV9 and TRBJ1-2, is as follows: DSGVTQTPKHLITATGQRVTLRCSPRSGDLSVYWYQQSLDQGLQFLIQYYNGEERAKGNILERFSAQQFPDLHSELNLSSLELGDSALYFCASSVGGHGNTFGSGTRLTVV.

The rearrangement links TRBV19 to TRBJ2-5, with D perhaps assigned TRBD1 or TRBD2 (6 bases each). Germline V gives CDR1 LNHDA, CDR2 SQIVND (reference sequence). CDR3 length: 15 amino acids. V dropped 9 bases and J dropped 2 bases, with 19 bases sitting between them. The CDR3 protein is CASTGGPRAQETQYF. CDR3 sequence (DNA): TGTGCCAGCACCGGGGGCCCGAGAGCTCAAGAGACCCAGTACTTC.

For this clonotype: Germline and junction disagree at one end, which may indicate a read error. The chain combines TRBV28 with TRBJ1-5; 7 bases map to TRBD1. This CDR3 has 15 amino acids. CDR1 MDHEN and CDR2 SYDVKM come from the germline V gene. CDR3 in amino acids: CAGSRQGKGNQPQHF. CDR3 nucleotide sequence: TGTGCCGGCAGTAGACAGGGTAAAGGCAATCAGCCCCAGCATTTT.

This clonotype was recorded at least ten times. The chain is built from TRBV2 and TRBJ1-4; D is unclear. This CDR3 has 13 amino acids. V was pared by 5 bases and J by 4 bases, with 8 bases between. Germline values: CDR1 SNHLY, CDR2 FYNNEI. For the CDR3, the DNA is TGTGCCAGCAGTTACAGATATAATGAAAAACTGTTTTTT. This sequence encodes CASSYRYNEKLFF. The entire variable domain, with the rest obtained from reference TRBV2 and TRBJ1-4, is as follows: EPEVTQTPSHQVTQMGQEVILRCVPISNHLYFYWYRQILGQKVEFLVSFYNNEISEKSEIFDDQFSVERPDGSNFTLKIRSTKLEDSAMYFCASSYRYNEKLFFGSGTQLSVL.

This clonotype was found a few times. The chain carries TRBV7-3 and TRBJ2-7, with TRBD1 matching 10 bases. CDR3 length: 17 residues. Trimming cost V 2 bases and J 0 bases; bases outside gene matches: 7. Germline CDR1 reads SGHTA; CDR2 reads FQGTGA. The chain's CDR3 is CASSLASGTGVSYEQYF. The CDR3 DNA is TGTGCCAGCAGCTTAGCGTCCGGGACAGGGGTCTCCTACGAGCAGTACTTC. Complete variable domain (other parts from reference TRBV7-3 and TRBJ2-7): GAGVSQTPSNKVTEKGKYVELRCDPISGHTALYWYRQSLGQGPEFLIYFQGTGAADDSGLPNDRFFAVRPEGSVSTLKIQRTERGDSAVYLCASSLASGTGVSYEQYFGPGTRLTVT.

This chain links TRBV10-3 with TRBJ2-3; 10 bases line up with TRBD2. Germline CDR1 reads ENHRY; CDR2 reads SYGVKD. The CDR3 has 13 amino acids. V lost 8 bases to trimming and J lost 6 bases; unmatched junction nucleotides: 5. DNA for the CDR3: TGTGCCATCGCTAGCGGGGGTGGGGATACGCAGTATTTT. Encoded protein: CAIASGGGDTQYF.

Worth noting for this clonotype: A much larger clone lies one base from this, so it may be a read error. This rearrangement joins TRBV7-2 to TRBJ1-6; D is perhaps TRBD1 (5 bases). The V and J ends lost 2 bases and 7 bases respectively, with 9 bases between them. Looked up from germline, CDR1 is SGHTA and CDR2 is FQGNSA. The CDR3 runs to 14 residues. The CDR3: CASSLTGINSPLHF. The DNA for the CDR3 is TGTGCCAGCAGCTTAACAGGAATAAATTCACCCCTCCACTTT. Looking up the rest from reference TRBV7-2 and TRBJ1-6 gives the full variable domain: GAGVSQSPSNKVTEKGKDVELRCDPISGHTALYWYRQSLGQGLEFLIYFQGNSAPDKSGLPSDRFSAERTGGSVSTLTIQRTQQEDSAVYLCASSLTGINSPLHFGNGTRLTVT.

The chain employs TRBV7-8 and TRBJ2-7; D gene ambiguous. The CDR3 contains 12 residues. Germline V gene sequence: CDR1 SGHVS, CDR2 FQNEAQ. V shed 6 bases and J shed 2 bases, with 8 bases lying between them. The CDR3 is CASRGLPYEQYF. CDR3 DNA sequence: TGTGCCAGCAGGGGCCTACCCTACGAGCAGTACTTC.

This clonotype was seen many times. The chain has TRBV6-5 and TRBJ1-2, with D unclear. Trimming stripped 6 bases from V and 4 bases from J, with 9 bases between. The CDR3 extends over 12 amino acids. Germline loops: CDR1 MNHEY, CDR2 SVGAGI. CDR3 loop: CASRRAPYGYTF. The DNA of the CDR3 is TGTGCCAGCAGGAGGGCCCCCTATGGCTACACCTTC.

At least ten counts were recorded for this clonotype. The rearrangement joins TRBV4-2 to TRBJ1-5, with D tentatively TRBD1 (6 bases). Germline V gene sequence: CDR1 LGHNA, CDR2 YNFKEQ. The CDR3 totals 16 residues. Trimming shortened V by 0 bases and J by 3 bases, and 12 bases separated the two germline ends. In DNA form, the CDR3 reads TGTGCCAGCAGCCAAGAACGGGGGGGGCCCAATCAGCCCCAGCATTTT. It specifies CASSQERGGPNQPQHF.

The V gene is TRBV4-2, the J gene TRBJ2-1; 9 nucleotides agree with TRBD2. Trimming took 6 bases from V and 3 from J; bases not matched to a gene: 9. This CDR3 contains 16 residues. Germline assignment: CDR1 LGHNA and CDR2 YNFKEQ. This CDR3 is CASRSTGTSFYNEQFF. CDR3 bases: TGTGCCAGCAGATCAACCGGGACTAGCTTCTACAATGAGCAGTTCTTC.

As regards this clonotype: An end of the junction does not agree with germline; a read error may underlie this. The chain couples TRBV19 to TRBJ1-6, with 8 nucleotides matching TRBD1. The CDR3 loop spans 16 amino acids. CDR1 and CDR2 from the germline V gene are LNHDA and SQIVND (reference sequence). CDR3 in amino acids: CASSLGVDRDNSPLRF. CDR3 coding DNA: TGTGCCAGTAGCTTAGGTGTGGACAGGGATAATTCACCCCTCCGCTTT.